The clone carrying this T cell receptor (beta chain) has only one observation. These data come from a study of blood T cell repertoires in COVID-19. Generated by immunoSEQ multiplex PCR, the TCRdb table keeps only in-frame clones and is missing some. The table records 270,000 or so clones, roughly 90% of them present only once. In germline, CDR1 is MDHEN, CDR2 SYDVKM. The V segment lost 8 bases and the J segment 0 bases; nucleotides outside the gene matches: 12. The CDR3 contains 17 residues. The receptor was isolated from a woman aged 40-49 years who had recovered from COVID-19. What was sequenced was peripheral blood. The J gene is TRBJ1-4, the V gene TRBV28, with 7 bases aligning to TRBD1. The CDR3: CASGPRDSLSTNEKLFF. CDR3 in DNA: TGTGCCAGCGGCCCCCGGGACAGCCTCTCAACTAATGAAAAACTGTTTTTT.